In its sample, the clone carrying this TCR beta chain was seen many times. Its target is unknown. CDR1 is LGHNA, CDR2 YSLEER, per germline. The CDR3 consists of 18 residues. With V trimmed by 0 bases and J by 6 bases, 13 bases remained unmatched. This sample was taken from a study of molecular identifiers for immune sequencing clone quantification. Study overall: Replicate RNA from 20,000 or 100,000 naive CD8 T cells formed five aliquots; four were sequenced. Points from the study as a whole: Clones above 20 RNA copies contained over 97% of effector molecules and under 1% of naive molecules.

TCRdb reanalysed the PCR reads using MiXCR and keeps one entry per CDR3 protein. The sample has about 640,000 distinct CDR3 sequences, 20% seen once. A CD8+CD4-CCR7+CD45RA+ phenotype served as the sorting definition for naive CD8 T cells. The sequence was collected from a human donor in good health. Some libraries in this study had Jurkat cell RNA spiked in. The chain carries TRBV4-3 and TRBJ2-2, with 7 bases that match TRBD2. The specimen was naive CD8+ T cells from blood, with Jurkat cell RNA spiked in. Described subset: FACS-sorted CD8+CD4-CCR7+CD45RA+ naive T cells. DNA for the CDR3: TGCGCCAGCAGCCAAGATAATCTTGGACTAGTACTAGCCGGGGAGCTGTTTTTT. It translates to CASSQDNLGLVLAGELFF.